This entry lists 20 T cell receptor beta chains sequenced from one sample in a study of blood T cell repertoires in COVID-19. TCRdb's copy holds only in-frame clones and misses some; the assay was immunoSEQ multiplex PCR. In the table there are about 140,000 clones, approximately 84% of which are singletons. Material: PBMCs or T cells enriched from blood (not recorded which). The source is a man aged 35 to 55 with acute COVID-19.

This CDR3 reads CASSQERSLTGYSGNTIYF. The CDR3, as DNA: TGCGCCAGCAGCCAAGAAAGGTCCTTGACAGGGTACTCTGGAAACACCATATATTTT. The rearrangement joins TRBV4-3 to TRBJ1-3; 7 bases are a match to TRBD1. The germline V gene has CDR1 LGHNA and CDR2 YSLEER. V shed 0 bases, J shed 0 bases, and the junction held 11 bases outside the gene matches. The CDR3 is made up of 19 amino acids.

This rearrangement joins TRBV15 to TRBJ2-1, with 8 bases matching TRBD2. The V gene's germline CDR1 is LNHNV and CDR2 YYDKDF (reference sequence). The CDR3 extends over 16 amino acids. Germline trimming cut 1 base from V and 6 bases from J; bases unmatched to any gene: 8. In nucleotides, the CDR3 is TGTGCCACCAGCAGAGGCATCCGGGAGGGCGGCAATGAGCAGTTCTTC. The encoded protein is CATSRGIREGGNEQFF. The full variable domain, with the rest looked up from reference TRBV15 and TRBJ2-1, is DAMVIQNPRYQVTQFGKPVTLSCSQTLNHNVMYWYQQKSSQAPKLLFHYYDKDFNNEADTPDNFQSRRPNTSFCFLDIRSPGLGDTAMYLCATSRGIREGGNEQFFGPGTRLTVL.

Worth noting for this clone: Sequence at one end of the junction differs from germline and may be a read error. The chain joins TRBV7-2 to TRBJ1-2; weak D call: TRBD1 (6 bases). The CDR3 is made up of 16 amino acids. Germline values: CDR1 SGHTA, CDR2 FQGNSA. The CDR3 sequence: CASSLHRTATNYGYTF. The CDR3 DNA sequence: TGTGCCAGCAGCTTGCATCGGACAGCCACTAATTATGGCTACACCTTC.

V and J are TRBV4-1 and TRBJ2-2; 8 bases agree with TRBD2. There are 15 residues in the CDR3. Losses at the gene ends were 7 bases for V and 3 bases for J; bases not matched to a gene: 7. Germline-derived CDR1 and CDR2 are MGHRA and YSYEKL. The CDR3 DNA sequence: TGCGCCAGCAACTCAGCGGGAGAGGACACCGGGGAGCTGTTTTTT. Translated, it gives CASNSAGEDTGELFF.

The J gene is TRBJ1-2, the V gene TRBV7-2, with D uncertain. Germline CDR1 is SGHTA and CDR2 is FQGNSA. This CDR3 comprises 15 residues. V was trimmed by 1 base and J by 2 bases, leaving 11 bases between them. CDR3 protein: CASSLVGGGNYGYTF. CDR3 in DNA: TGTGCCAGCAGCTTAGTAGGCGGAGGGAACTATGGCTACACCTTC.

The CDR3 nucleotides are TGTGCCACCAGTGATTCTTGGACTAGCACTGCCGGGGAGCTGTTTTTT. It encodes CATSDSWTSTAGELFF. This chain links TRBV24-1 with TRBJ2-2, with TRBD2 matching 8 bases. J was trimmed by 6 bases and V by 2 bases; bases with no gene match: 7. CDR3 length: 16 residues. Germline loops: CDR1 KGHDR, CDR2 SFDVKD.

The V and J genes are TRBV5-1 and TRBJ2-2; D uncertain. The germline CDR1 and CDR2 sequences are SGHRS and YFSETQ. V was cut by 1 base and J by 1 base, with 8 bases left in between. This CDR3 contains 15 residues. The CDR3 sequence is CASSLRLENTGELFF. Written as DNA, the CDR3 is TGCGCCAGCAGCTTGCGACTTGAGAACACCGGGGAGCTGTTTTTT.

This clone showed up just once. The chain carries TRBV14 and TRBJ2-1; D uncertain. V was clipped by 2 bases and J by 3 bases, with 8 bases between them. The V gene's germline CDR1 is SGHDN and CDR2 FVKESK. CDR3 length: 14 amino acids. In DNA form, the CDR3 reads TGTGCCAGCAGCCAAACGGGTCGCTACAATGAGCAGTTCTTC. Translating it yields CASSQTGRYNEQFF.

The genes are TRBV19 and TRBJ2-1; D gene ambiguous. The germline V and J ends were trimmed by 3 bases and 0 bases, with 3 bases remaining between them. The length of the CDR3 is 13 residues. CDR1 and CDR2 from the germline V gene are LNHDA and SQIVND (reference sequence). The CDR3 reads CASSINSYNEQFF. The CDR3 nucleotides are TGTGCCAGTAGTATTAACTCCTACAATGAGCAGTTCTTC.

V usage is TRBV19 and J usage is TRBJ2-7; tentative D call: TRBD1 (6 bases). V lost 3 bases and J lost 3, with 9 bases in between. Germline CDR1 LNHDA, CDR2 SQIVND (reference sequence). The length of the CDR3 is 13 residues. CDR3 nucleotides: TGTGCCAGTAGTATTAGCAGGGGCTACGAGCAGTACTTC. Translation gives CASSISRGYEQYF.

This chain links TRBV7-9 with TRBJ2-1, with 10 nucleotides matching TRBD2. V gave up 1 base and J gave up 5 bases; unmatched junction bases: 5. This CDR3 spans 16 amino acids. The germline V gene has CDR1 SEHNR and CDR2 FQNEAQ (reference sequence). The DNA of the CDR3 is TGTGCCAGCAGCTTAGGCCAGGGACTAGCGCACAATGAGCAGTTCTTC. Amino acids: CASSLGQGLAHNEQFF.

The chain joins TRBV5-1 to TRBJ1-6; no definite D call. From germline, CDR1 is SGHRS and CDR2 YFSETQ. The CDR3 has 14 amino acids. The V and J ends lost 3 bases and 5 bases respectively, with 9 bases between them. The CDR3 protein is CASSWPGDNSPLHF. The CDR3 bases are TGCGCCAGCAGCTGGCCCGGGGATAATTCACCCCTCCACTTT.

This clone was seen a few times. The V and J genes are TRBV5-1 and TRBJ1-1, with a weak D call TRBD1 (5 bases). CDR1 is SGHRS and CDR2 is YFSETQ in the germline V gene. The CDR3 runs to 13 residues. Trimming removed 5 bases at V and 6 bases at J, with 14 bases between. For the CDR3, the DNA is TGCGCCAGCAGGCAGGGATTCGGCGCTGAAGCTTTCTTT. It encodes CASRQGFGAEAFF.

The rearrangement joins TRBV18 to TRBJ2-1, with 7 positions matching TRBD2. The CDR3 has 15 amino acids. Germline V CDR1 and CDR2: KGHSH, LQKENI. The V gene end was trimmed by 3 bases and the J gene end by 9 bases; junction bases not matched to a gene: 11. The chain's CDR3 is CASSPGQGGYGEQFF. The DNA of the CDR3 is TGTGCCAGCTCACCGGGGCAGGGAGGGTACGGTGAGCAGTTCTTC.

The J gene is TRBJ1-5, the V gene TRBV2; 11 bases agree with TRBD1. V lost 2 bases to trimming and J lost 8 bases; unmatched junction nucleotides: 8. The CDR3 is 16 amino acids. Germline V lookup: CDR1 SNHLY, CDR2 FYNNEI. DNA of the CDR3: TGTGCCAGCAGTGAAATCTCGGGACAGGGGGGTGAGCCCCAGCATTTT. It encodes CASSEISGQGGEPQHF.

V and J are TRBV12-3 or TRBV12-4 and TRBJ1-2, with D perhaps TRBD1 (6 bases). The CDR3 has 13 residues. The germline V and J ends were trimmed by 7 bases and 6 bases, with 15 bases remaining between them. CDR3 sequence reads: CASTTSTGHGYTF. The CDR3 DNA follows: TGTGCCAGCACCACCTCGACAGGACATGGCTACACCTTC.

V and J are TRBV19 and TRBJ2-7, with unresolved D. Germline V lookup: CDR1 LNHDA, CDR2 SQIVND (reference sequence). This CDR3 has 13 amino acids. V lost 1 base and J 5 bases, leaving 9 bases between the germline ends. The chain's CDR3 is CASSIGAWNEQYF. The CDR3 DNA is TGTGCCAGTAGTATAGGGGCGTGGAACGAGCAGTACTTC.

This clone showed up just a few times. The chain is built from TRBV9 and TRBJ2-1, with 11 bases that match TRBD1. CDR3 length: 17 amino acids. Germline V gene data show CDR1 as SGDLS and CDR2 as YYNGEE. V was clipped by 0 bases and J by 9 bases; unmatched bases: 11. CDR3 coding DNA: TGTGCCAGCAGCGTAGCTCTTCCGGGACAGGGGGAATCTGAGCAGTTCTTC. Its protein product is CASSVALPGQGESEQFF. Filled out from reference TRBV9 and TRBJ2-1, the complete variable domain reads DSGVTQTPKHLITATGQRVTLRCSPRSGDLSVYWYQQSLDQGLQFLIQYYNGEERAKGNILERFSAQQFPDLHSELNLSSLELGDSALYFCASSVALPGQGESEQFFGPGTRLTVL.

This chain connects TRBV10-1 to TRBJ2-5, with 7 bases that match TRBD2. Trimming took 8 bases from V and 5 from J; bases not matched to a gene: 14. Germline V gene sequence: CDR1 WNHNN, CDR2 SYGVQD (reference sequence). CDR3 length equals 15 residues. CDR3 loop: CASSRAREAGETQYF. DNA for the CDR3: TGCGCCAGCTCACGCGCCCGAGAAGCGGGGGAGACCCAGTACTTC.

The CDR3 here is CASSSRLAQGSYNEQFF. The CDR3 region has the DNA TGTGCCAGCAGTTCACGACTAGCGCAGGGCTCCTACAATGAGCAGTTCTTC. The V and J genes are TRBV27 and TRBJ2-1, with 8 bases that match TRBD2. The CDR3 has 17 amino acids. Germline CDR1 and CDR2: MNHEY and SMNVEV (reference sequence). The junction had 8 bases not matched to a gene; V was cut back by 4 bases and J by 0 bases.